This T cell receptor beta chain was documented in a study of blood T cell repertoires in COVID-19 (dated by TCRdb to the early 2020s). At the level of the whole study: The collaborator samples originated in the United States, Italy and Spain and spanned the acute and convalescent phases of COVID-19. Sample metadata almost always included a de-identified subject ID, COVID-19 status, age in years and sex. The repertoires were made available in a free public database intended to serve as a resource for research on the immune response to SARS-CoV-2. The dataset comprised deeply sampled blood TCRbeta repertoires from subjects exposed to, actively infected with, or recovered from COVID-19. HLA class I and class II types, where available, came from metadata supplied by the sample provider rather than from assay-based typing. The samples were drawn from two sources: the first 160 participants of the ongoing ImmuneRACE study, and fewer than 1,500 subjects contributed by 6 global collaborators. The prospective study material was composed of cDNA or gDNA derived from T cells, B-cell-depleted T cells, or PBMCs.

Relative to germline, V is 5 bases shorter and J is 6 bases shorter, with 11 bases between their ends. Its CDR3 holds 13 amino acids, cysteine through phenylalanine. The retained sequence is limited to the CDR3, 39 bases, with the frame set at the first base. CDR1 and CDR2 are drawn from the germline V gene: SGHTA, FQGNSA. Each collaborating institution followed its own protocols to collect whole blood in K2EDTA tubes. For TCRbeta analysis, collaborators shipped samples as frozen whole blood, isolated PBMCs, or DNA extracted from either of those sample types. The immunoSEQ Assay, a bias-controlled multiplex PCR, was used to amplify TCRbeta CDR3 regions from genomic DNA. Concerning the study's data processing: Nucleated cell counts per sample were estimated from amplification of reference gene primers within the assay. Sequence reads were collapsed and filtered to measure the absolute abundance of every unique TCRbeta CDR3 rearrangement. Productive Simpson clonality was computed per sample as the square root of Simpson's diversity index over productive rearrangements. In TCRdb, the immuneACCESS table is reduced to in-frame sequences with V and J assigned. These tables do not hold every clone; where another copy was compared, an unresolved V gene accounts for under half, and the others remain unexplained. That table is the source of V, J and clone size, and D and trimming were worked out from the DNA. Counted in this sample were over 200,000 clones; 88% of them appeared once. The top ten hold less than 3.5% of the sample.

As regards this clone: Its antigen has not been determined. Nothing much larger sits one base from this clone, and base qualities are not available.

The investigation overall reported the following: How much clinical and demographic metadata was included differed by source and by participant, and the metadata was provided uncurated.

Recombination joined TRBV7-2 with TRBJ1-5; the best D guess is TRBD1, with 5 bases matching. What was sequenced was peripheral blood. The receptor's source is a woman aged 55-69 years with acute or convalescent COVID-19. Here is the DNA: TGTGCCAGCAGCCCGGACGGGGGTCAGCCCCAGCATTTT. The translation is CASSPDGGQPQHF.